This T cell receptor beta chain stems from a study of OX40 agonist ivuxolimab in advanced cancers. Study at large: Subjects had a mean age of about 57 years, with a range of 23 to 79; 82.7% were male.

Clones were read by immunoSEQ multiplex PCR, and TCRdb kept only the in-frame ones, dropping some. The sample records about 46,000 clones, about 91% being singletons. The V gene's germline CDR1 is SGHRS and CDR2 YFSETQ. Trimming removed 1 base from V and 3 bases from J, with 14 bases in between. The CDR3 has 15 residues. The sequence was collected from an adult with an advanced solid tumor such as melanoma, head and neck, liver or kidney cancer. The chain links TRBV5-1 to TRBJ2-7, with D tentatively TRBD1 or TRBD2 (5 bases each). Sequenced material: CD4+ or CD8+ T cells sorted from blood, taken in a trial of the OX40 agonist ivuxolimab. The CDR3, as DNA: TGCGCCAGCAGCTTGAGCCAGGGAGTGTTCTACGAGCAGTACTTC. Translation gives CASSLSQGVFYEQYF.